Listed below are T cell receptor beta chains from one sample, sequenced in a study of memory CD4+ T cells and cytomegalovirus serostatus. The repertoire was sequenced with immunoSEQ multiplex PCR; TCRdb's copy has only in-frame clones and lacks some. The top ten clones hold around 0.78% of a sample with 84,000 or so clones, approximately 84% of them seen once. Sample: memory CD4+ T cells from blood. These receptors were obtained from an adult in good health and CMV-seronegative. Both conserved end residues are part of each CDR3. The order of the fields is D gene, V gene, clone size, CDR3 length, J gene, CDR3 DNA, CDR3 protein. A D gene is named only where the DNA matches it firmly. Clone size is given for some rows only: seen once, a few or many times, or a class if the clone is expanded.

D gene: TRBD1
V gene: TRBV2
clone size: NA
CDR3 length: 13
J gene: TRBJ1-2
CDR3 DNA: TGTGCCAGCAGTGACAAGGGGGCGAGAGGCTACACCTTC
CDR3 protein: CASSDKGARGYTF

D gene: TRBD1
V gene: TRBV6-5
clone size: NA
CDR3 length: 14
J gene: TRBJ1-4
CDR3 DNA: TGTGCCAGCAGAGGGACAGGGCCTAATGAAAAACTGTTTTTT
CDR3 protein: CASRGTGPNEKLFF

D gene: NA
V gene: TRBV7-8
clone size: NA
CDR3 length: 13
J gene: TRBJ1-1
CDR3 DNA: TGTGCCAGCAGCTTAGGCAGGATAAGTGAAGCTTTCTTT
CDR3 protein: CASSLGRISEAFF

D gene: NA
V gene: TRBV5-4
clone size: NA
CDR3 length: 14
J gene: TRBJ2-6
CDR3 DNA: TGTGCCAGCAGCGAACACTCTGGGGCCAACGTCCTGACTTTC
CDR3 protein: CASSEHSGANVLTF

D gene: NA
V gene: TRBV6-1
clone size: NA
CDR3 length: 14
J gene: TRBJ2-5
CDR3 DNA: TGTGCCAGCAGGCTACTTTCTACCCAAGAGACCCAGTACTTC
CDR3 protein: CASRLLSTQETQYF

D gene: NA
V gene: TRBV2
clone size: NA
CDR3 length: 15
J gene: TRBJ2-6
CDR3 DNA: TGTGCCAGCAGTGAAACCAGGGCTGGGGCCAACGTCCTGACTTTC
CDR3 protein: CASSETRAGANVLTF

D gene: NA
V gene: TRBV6-5
clone size: NA
CDR3 length: 14
J gene: TRBJ1-2
CDR3 DNA: TGTGCCAGCAGTTCCGGCAGGGGAACCTATGGCTACACCTTC
CDR3 protein: CASSSGRGTYGYTF

D gene: NA
V gene: TRBV5-1
clone size: few
CDR3 length: 13
J gene: TRBJ2-7
CDR3 DNA: TGCGCCAGCAGCTTACAAGGGAGTTACGAGCAGTACTTC
CDR3 protein: CASSLQGSYEQYF

D gene: NA
V gene: TRBV18
clone size: NA
CDR3 length: 13
J gene: TRBJ2-7
CDR3 DNA: TGTGCCAGCTCCCAAAACGATGAAGGCGAGCAGTACTTC
CDR3 protein: CASSQNDEGEQYF

D gene: TRBD1
V gene: TRBV15
clone size: NA
CDR3 length: 12
J gene: TRBJ2-1
CDR3 DNA: TGTGCCACCAGCAGGACAGGGCATGAGCAGTTCTTC
CDR3 protein: CATSRTGHEQFF

D gene: NA
V gene: TRBV30
clone size: NA
CDR3 length: 13
J gene: TRBJ2-7
CDR3 DNA: TGTGCCTGGGCTTCGGGGCTCTCCTACGAGCAGTACTTC
CDR3 protein: CAWASGLSYEQYF

D gene: NA
V gene: TRBV2
clone size: NA
CDR3 length: 13
J gene: TRBJ1-2
CDR3 DNA: TGTGCCAGCACGCCAACATATAACTATGGCTACACCTTC
CDR3 protein: CASTPTYNYGYTF

D gene: TRBD1
V gene: TRBV7-8
clone size: NA
CDR3 length: 16
J gene: TRBJ1-5
CDR3 DNA: TGTGCCAGCAGCTTAGGGATTAGACAGGGACATCAGCCCCAGCATTTT
CDR3 protein: CASSLGIRQGHQPQHF

D gene: NA
V gene: TRBV6-5
clone size: NA
CDR3 length: 14
J gene: TRBJ2-3
CDR3 DNA: TGTGCCAGCAGTTACTCTGGGGGGACAGATACGCAGTATTTT
CDR3 protein: CASSYSGGTDTQYF

D gene: NA
V gene: TRBV18
clone size: once
CDR3 length: 13
J gene: TRBJ1-1
CDR3 DNA: TGTGCCAGCTCACCAACAGGGAACACTGAAGCTTTCTTT
CDR3 protein: CASSPTGNTEAFF

D gene: NA
V gene: TRBV7-2
clone size: NA
CDR3 length: 12
J gene: TRBJ2-5
CDR3 DNA: TGTGCCAGCAGCTCCACACGGGAGACCCAGTACTTC
CDR3 protein: CASSSTRETQYF

D gene: NA
V gene: TRBV5-4
clone size: NA
CDR3 length: 12
J gene: TRBJ2-7
CDR3 DNA: TGTGCCAGTTCCAGGGATTCCTACGAGCAGTACTTC
CDR3 protein: CASSRDSYEQYF

D gene: TRBD1
V gene: TRBV19
clone size: NA
CDR3 length: 16
J gene: TRBJ1-2
CDR3 DNA: TGTGCCAGTAGTCTGCAACAGGGGATGCCTTCGAATGGCTACACCTTC
CDR3 protein: CASSLQQGMPSNGYTF

D gene: TRBD2
V gene: TRBV27
clone size: NA
CDR3 length: 16
J gene: TRBJ2-7
CDR3 DNA: TGTGCCAGCAGCATAGCGGGGGGGCCCACCGCCTACGAGCAGTACTTC
CDR3 protein: CASSIAGGPTAYEQYF

D gene: TRBD1
V gene: TRBV10-2
clone size: few
CDR3 length: 13
J gene: TRBJ1-1
CDR3 DNA: TGCGCCAGCAGGACAGGGCGAGGCACTGAAGCTTTCTTT
CDR3 protein: CASRTGRGTEAFF

D gene: NA
V gene: TRBV11-3
clone size: NA
CDR3 length: 13
J gene: TRBJ2-5
CDR3 DNA: TGTGCCAGCAGCTTAGATGGCAGGGGGACCCAGTACTTC
CDR3 protein: CASSLDGRGTQYF

D gene: NA
V gene: TRBV28
clone size: NA
CDR3 length: 15
J gene: TRBJ1-5
CDR3 DNA: TGTGCCAGCAGTTTTGTTTCCGCCAGCAATCAGCCCCAGCATTTT
CDR3 protein: CASSFVSASNQPQHF

D gene: TRBD1
V gene: TRBV2
clone size: few
CDR3 length: 16
J gene: TRBJ2-7
CDR3 DNA: TGTGCCAGCAGGAACACGCCGGGACAGGGATCCTACGAGCAGTACTTC
CDR3 protein: CASRNTPGQGSYEQYF

D gene: NA
V gene: TRBV10-3
clone size: many
CDR3 length: 12
J gene: TRBJ2-5
CDR3 DNA: TGTGCCATCAGTGACGGCCAAGAGACCCAGTACTTC
CDR3 protein: CAISDGQETQYF

D gene: NA
V gene: TRBV7-2
clone size: NA
CDR3 length: 14
J gene: TRBJ2-1
CDR3 DNA: TGTGCCAGCAGCTCCCTGGGAACTTACAATGAGCAGTTCTTC
CDR3 protein: CASSSLGTYNEQFF

D gene: NA
V gene: TRBV19
clone size: few
CDR3 length: 14
J gene: TRBJ1-2
CDR3 DNA: TGTGCCAGTACCGGAAGCCGAGCTAACTATGGCTACACCTTC
CDR3 protein: CASTGSRANYGYTF

D gene: NA
V gene: TRBV2
clone size: NA
CDR3 length: 12
J gene: TRBJ2-5
CDR3 DNA: TGTGCCAGCAAAGGGCAGGGTGGGACCCAGTACTTC
CDR3 protein: CASKGQGGTQYF

D gene: NA
V gene: TRBV5-8
clone size: NA
CDR3 length: 17
J gene: TRBJ1-6
CDR3 DNA: TGTGCCAGCAGCTTGGCGGCGGAGAGCTCCTATAATTCACCCCTCCACTTT
CDR3 protein: CASSLAAESSYNSPLHF

D gene: NA
V gene: TRBV18
clone size: few
CDR3 length: 16
J gene: TRBJ1-3
CDR3 DNA: TGTGCCAGCTCACCAGAGCTCCCGAGCTCTGGAAACACCATATATTTT
CDR3 protein: CASSPELPSSGNTIYF

D gene: NA
V gene: TRBV4-1
clone size: NA
CDR3 length: 17
J gene: TRBJ1-1
CDR3 DNA: TGCGCCAGCAGCCGGCGGCTGTGGGGGGGGCGCGACACTGAAGCTTTCTTT
CDR3 protein: CASSRRLWGGRDTEAFF

D gene: NA
V gene: TRBV18
clone size: once
CDR3 length: 14
J gene: TRBJ1-5
CDR3 DNA: TGTGCCAGCTCACCAAAAGAGGGCAATCAGCCCCAGCATTTT
CDR3 protein: CASSPKEGNQPQHF

D gene: NA
V gene: TRBV7-2
clone size: NA
CDR3 length: 15
J gene: TRBJ2-7
CDR3 DNA: TGTGCCAGCAGCCCAGACGGACTCTTTCACTACGAGCAGTACTTC
CDR3 protein: CASSPDGLFHYEQYF

D gene: NA
V gene: TRBV5-5
clone size: NA
CDR3 length: 12
J gene: TRBJ1-6
CDR3 DNA: TGTGCCAGCAGCTCGTCAAATTCACCCCTCCACTTT
CDR3 protein: CASSSSNSPLHF

D gene: NA
V gene: TRBV5-1
clone size: NA
CDR3 length: 14
J gene: TRBJ2-2
CDR3 DNA: TGCGCCAGCAGCTTGGTGGAGGGGACCGGGGAGCTGTTTTTT
CDR3 protein: CASSLVEGTGELFF

D gene: NA
V gene: TRBV9
clone size: NA
CDR3 length: 13
J gene: TRBJ2-2
CDR3 DNA: TGTGCCAGCACCAGAGTCTCCGCCGGGGAGCTGTTTTTT
CDR3 protein: CASTRVSAGELFF

D gene: NA
V gene: TRBV10-3
clone size: NA
CDR3 length: 13
J gene: TRBJ1-2
CDR3 DNA: TGTGCCATCACGGACCTGACCCGGGGTGGCTACACCTTC
CDR3 protein: CAITDLTRGGYTF

D gene: TRBD1
V gene: TRBV28
clone size: NA
CDR3 length: 17
J gene: TRBJ1-4
CDR3 DNA: TGTGCCAGCAGTCCCGGGACAGGTGCGAGGGAATTCGAAAAACTGTTTTTT
CDR3 protein: CASSPGTGAREFEKLFF

D gene: NA
V gene: TRBV6-5
clone size: NA
CDR3 length: 14
J gene: TRBJ2-7
CDR3 DNA: TGTGCCAGCACCAGGGACACTGTCTCCTACGAGCAGTACTTC
CDR3 protein: CASTRDTVSYEQYF

D gene: NA
V gene: TRBV18
clone size: few
CDR3 length: 15
J gene: TRBJ1-5
CDR3 DNA: TGTGCCAGCTCACCGGTTCAGGGGAGTAATCAGCCCCAGCATTTT
CDR3 protein: CASSPVQGSNQPQHF

D gene: NA
V gene: TRBV28
clone size: NA
CDR3 length: 11
J gene: TRBJ1-6
CDR3 DNA: TGTGCCAGCAGCTATAATTCACCCCTCCACTTT
CDR3 protein: CASSYNSPLHF

D gene: NA
V gene: TRBV6-5
clone size: NA
CDR3 length: 14
J gene: TRBJ2-7
CDR3 DNA: TGTGCCAGCAGTTACGGAGAGACAGGCTACGAGCAGTACTTC
CDR3 protein: CASSYGETGYEQYF

D gene: TRBD2
V gene: TRBV7-7
clone size: NA
CDR3 length: 15
J gene: TRBJ2-5
CDR3 DNA: TGTGCTAGCAGCGGGGGTCTAGGGTATGAAGAGACCCAGTACTTC
CDR3 protein: CASSGGLGYEETQYF

D gene: NA
V gene: TRBV9
clone size: NA
CDR3 length: 16
J gene: TRBJ2-2
CDR3 DNA: TGTGCCAGCAGCGTATATCCAGGGTCTAACACCGGGGAGCTGTTTTTT
CDR3 protein: CASSVYPGSNTGELFF

D gene: NA
V gene: TRBV19
clone size: few
CDR3 length: 15
J gene: TRBJ1-2
CDR3 DNA: TGTGCCAGTAGTATAGCCGAGATACGCGCCCCTGGCTACACCTTC
CDR3 protein: CASSIAEIRAPGYTF

D gene: NA
V gene: TRBV5-1
clone size: NA
CDR3 length: 14
J gene: TRBJ1-5
CDR3 DNA: TGCGCCAGCTCTGAACAGGGTGAGAATCAGCCCCAGCATTTT
CDR3 protein: CASSEQGENQPQHF

D gene: NA
V gene: TRBV7-2
clone size: NA
CDR3 length: 14
J gene: TRBJ2-2
CDR3 DNA: TGTGCCAGCAGCCGTGGCGCGAACACCGGGGAGCTGTTTTTT
CDR3 protein: CASSRGANTGELFF

D gene: NA
V gene: TRBV30
clone size: NA
CDR3 length: 11
J gene: TRBJ2-1
CDR3 DNA: TGTGCCTGGCAAGACTACAATGAGCAGTTCTTC
CDR3 protein: CAWQDYNEQFF

D gene: NA
V gene: TRBV19
clone size: NA
CDR3 length: 15
J gene: TRBJ1-4
CDR3 DNA: TGTGCCAGTAGTAGGATGCAGGCAGGTGAGCCTGAACTGTTTTTT
CDR3 protein: CASSRMQAGEPELFF

D gene: NA
V gene: TRBV2
clone size: NA
CDR3 length: 15
J gene: TRBJ2-3
CDR3 DNA: TGTGCCAGCAACTGGGGGCTAACTCTCACAGATACGCAGTATTTT
CDR3 protein: CASNWGLTLTDTQYF